This entry concerns a single T cell receptor beta chain. This sample stems from a study of blood T cell repertoires in COVID-19. Study as a whole: Whether acute or convalescent, the COVID-19 samples came from the United States, Italy and Spain.

The CDR3 consists of 16 residues. Trimming cost V 6 bases and J 2 bases; bases outside gene matches: 11. CDR1 is PRHDT and CDR2 is FYEKMQ in the germline V gene (reference sequence). Clinical history as reported by participants underpinned cohort assignment. Repertoires were generated with immunoSEQ multiplex PCR, while TCRdb's copy carries only in-frame clones and drops some. Among around 250,000 clones listed, 70% to 90% were seen once. The chain recombines TRBV13 with TRBJ2-7; 9 positions match TRBD1. This receptor was identified in a young man who had recovered from COVID-19. Sequencing used PBMCs or T cells enriched from blood (not recorded which). Here the CDR3 reads CASRYTGTGRPYEQYF. For the CDR3, the DNA is TGTGCCAGCAGATATACCGGGACAGGGAGACCCTACGAGCAGTACTTC.